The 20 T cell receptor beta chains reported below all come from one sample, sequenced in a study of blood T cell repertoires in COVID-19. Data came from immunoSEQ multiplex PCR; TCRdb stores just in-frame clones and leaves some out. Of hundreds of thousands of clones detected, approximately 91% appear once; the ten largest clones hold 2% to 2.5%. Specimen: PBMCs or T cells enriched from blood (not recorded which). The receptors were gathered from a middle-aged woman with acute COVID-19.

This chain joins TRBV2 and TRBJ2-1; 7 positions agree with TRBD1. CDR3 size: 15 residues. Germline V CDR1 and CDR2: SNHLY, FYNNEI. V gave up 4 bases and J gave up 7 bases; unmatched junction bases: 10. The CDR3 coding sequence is TGTGCCAGCAGTGTAAAGGGGGCGGACTCTAATGAGCAGTTCTTC. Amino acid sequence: CASSVKGADSNEQFF.

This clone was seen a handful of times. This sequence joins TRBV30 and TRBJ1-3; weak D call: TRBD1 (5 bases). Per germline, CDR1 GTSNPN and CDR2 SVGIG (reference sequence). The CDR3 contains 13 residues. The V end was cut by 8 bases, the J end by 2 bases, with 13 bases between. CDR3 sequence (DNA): TGTGCCGGAAATCAGGGAACTGGAAACACCATATATTTT. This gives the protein CAGNQGTGNTIYF.

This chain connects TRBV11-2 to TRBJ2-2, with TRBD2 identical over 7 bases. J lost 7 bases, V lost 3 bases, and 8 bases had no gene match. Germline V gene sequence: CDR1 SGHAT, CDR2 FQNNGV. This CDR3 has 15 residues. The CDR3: CASSLGLRGVGELFF. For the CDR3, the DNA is TGTGCCAGCAGCTTGGGACTACGGGGTGTCGGGGAGCTGTTTTTT.

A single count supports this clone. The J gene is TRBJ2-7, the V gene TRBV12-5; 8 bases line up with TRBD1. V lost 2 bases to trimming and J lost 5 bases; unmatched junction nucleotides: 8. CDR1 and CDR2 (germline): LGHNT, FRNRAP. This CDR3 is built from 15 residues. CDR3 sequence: CASGLLRTGHNEQYF. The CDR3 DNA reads TGTGCTAGTGGTTTGCTAAGGACAGGGCATAACGAGCAGTACTTC.

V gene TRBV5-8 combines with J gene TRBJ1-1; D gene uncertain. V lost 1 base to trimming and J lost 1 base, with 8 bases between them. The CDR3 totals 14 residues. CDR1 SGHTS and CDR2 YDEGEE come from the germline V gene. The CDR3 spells CASSLTARNTEAFF. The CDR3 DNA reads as TGTGCCAGCAGCTTGACGGCTAGGAACACTGAAGCTTTCTTT.

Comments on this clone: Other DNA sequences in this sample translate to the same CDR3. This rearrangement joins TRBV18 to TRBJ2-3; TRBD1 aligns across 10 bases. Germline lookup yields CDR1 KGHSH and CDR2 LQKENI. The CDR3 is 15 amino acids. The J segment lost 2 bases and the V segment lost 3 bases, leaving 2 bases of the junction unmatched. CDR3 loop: CASSPGTGATDTQYF. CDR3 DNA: TGTGCCAGCTCACCCGGGACAGGGGCCACAGATACGCAGTATTTT.

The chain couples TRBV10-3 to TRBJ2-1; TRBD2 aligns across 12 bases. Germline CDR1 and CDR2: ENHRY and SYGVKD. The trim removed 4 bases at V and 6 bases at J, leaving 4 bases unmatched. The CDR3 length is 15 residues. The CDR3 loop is CAISAGTSGFNEQFF. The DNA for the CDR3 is TGTGCCATCAGTGCCGGGACTAGCGGGTTCAATGAGCAGTTCTTC.

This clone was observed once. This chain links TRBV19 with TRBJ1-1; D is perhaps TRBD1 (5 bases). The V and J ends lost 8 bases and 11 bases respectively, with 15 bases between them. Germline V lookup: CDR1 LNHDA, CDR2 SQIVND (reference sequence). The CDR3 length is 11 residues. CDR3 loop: CASDAWGEAFF. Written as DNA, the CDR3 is TGTGCCAGTGATGCATGGGGCGAGGCTTTCTTT.

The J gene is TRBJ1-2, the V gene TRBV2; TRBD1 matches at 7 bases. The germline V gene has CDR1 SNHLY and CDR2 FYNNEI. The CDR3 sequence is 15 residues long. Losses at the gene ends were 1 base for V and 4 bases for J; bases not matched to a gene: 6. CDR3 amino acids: CASSEGSGGGYGYTF. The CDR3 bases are TGTGCCAGCAGTGAAGGGTCAGGGGGAGGCTATGGCTACACCTTC.

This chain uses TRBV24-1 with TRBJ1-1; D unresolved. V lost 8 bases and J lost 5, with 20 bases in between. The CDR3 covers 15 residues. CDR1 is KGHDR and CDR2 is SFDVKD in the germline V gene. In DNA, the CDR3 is TGTGCCACCATCACGCTGCGGGGAATAGGGACTGAAGCTTTCTTT. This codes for CATITLRGIGTEAFF.

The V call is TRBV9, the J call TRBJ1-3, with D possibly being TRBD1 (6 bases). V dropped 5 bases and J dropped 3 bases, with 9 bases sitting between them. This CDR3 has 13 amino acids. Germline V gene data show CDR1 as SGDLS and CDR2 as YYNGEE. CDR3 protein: CASRAGVGNTIYF. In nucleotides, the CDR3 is TGTGCCAGCAGGGCAGGGGTTGGAAACACCATATATTTT.

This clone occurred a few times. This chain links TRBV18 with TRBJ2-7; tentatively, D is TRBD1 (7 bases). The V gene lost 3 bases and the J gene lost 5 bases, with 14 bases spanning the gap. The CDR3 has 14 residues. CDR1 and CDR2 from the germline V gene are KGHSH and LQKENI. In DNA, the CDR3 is TGTGCCAGCTCACCCGAGACAGGGAGGAACGAGCAGTACTTC. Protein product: CASSPETGRNEQYF.

This CDR3 is CASSPGRDRGTGELFF. DNA for the CDR3: TGCGCCAGCAGCCCTGGCAGGGACAGGGGGACCGGGGAGCTGTTTTTT. This chain joins TRBV5-1 and TRBJ2-2; 11 bases align to TRBD1. The CDR3 totals 16 residues. J was trimmed by 5 bases and V by 4 bases; bases with no gene match: 7. Germline V CDR1 and CDR2: SGHRS, YFSETQ.

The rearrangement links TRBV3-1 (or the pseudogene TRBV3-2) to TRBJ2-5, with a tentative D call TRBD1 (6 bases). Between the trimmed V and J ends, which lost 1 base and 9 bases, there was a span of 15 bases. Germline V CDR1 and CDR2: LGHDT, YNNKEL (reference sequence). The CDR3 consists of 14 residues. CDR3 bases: TGTGCCAGCAGCCAAGGAAGAGGGGGTAAGGCCCAGTACTTC. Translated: CASSQGRGGKAQYF.

The CDR3 reads CASGLAGDHGYNSPLHF. The CDR3 nucleotides are TGTGCTAGTGGTTTGGCAGGGGACCATGGCTATAATTCACCCCTCCACTTT. The chain is built from TRBV12-5 and TRBJ1-6; D may be TRBD1 (6 bases). V was trimmed by 1 base and J by 3 bases, leaving 13 bases between them. CDR1 and CDR2 (germline): LGHNT, FRNRAP. The CDR3 is 17 amino acids.

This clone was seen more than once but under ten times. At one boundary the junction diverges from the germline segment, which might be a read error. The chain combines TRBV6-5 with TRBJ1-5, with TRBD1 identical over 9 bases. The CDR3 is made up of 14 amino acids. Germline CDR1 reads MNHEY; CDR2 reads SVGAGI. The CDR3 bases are TGTGCCAGCAGGGCCGGGACAGGGATGTCAGCCCCAGCATTT. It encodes CASRAGTGMSAPAF.

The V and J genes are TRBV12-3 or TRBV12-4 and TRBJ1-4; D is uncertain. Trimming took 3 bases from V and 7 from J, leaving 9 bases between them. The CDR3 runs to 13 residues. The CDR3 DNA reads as TGTGCCAGCAGTTTCAGCGAAGGTGAAAAACTGTTTTTT. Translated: CASSFSEGEKLFF.

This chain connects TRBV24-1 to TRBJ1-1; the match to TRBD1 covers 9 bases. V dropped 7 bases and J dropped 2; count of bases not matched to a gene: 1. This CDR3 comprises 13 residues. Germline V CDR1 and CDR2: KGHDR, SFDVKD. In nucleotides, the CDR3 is TGTGCCACCAGGGACAGGGGAAACACTGAAGCTTTCTTT. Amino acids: CATRDRGNTEAFF.

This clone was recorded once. The CDR3, as DNA: TGTGCCAGCAGTGATTCCGACACCATATATTTT. As protein: CASSDSDTIYF. J is TRBJ1-3 and V is TRBV25-1, with D uncertain. The germline V gene encodes CDR1 MGHDK and CDR2 SYGVNS. The CDR3 contains 11 residues. V gave up 3 bases and J gave up 8 bases, with 5 bases separating them. The whole variable domain, filled in from reference TRBV25-1 and TRBJ1-3, reads EADIYQTPRYLVIGTGKKITLECSQTMGHDKMYWYQQDPGMELHLIHYSYGVNSTEKGDLSSESTVSRIRTEHFPLTLESARPSHTSQYLCASSDSDTIYFGEGSWLTVV.

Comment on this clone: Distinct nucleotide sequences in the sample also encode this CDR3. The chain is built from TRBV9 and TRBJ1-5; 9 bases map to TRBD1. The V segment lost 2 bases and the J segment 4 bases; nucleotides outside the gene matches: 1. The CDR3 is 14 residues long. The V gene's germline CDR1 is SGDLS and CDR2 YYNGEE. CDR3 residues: CASSVGQGNQPQHF. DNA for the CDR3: TGTGCCAGCAGCGTTGGACAGGGGAATCAGCCCCAGCATTTT.